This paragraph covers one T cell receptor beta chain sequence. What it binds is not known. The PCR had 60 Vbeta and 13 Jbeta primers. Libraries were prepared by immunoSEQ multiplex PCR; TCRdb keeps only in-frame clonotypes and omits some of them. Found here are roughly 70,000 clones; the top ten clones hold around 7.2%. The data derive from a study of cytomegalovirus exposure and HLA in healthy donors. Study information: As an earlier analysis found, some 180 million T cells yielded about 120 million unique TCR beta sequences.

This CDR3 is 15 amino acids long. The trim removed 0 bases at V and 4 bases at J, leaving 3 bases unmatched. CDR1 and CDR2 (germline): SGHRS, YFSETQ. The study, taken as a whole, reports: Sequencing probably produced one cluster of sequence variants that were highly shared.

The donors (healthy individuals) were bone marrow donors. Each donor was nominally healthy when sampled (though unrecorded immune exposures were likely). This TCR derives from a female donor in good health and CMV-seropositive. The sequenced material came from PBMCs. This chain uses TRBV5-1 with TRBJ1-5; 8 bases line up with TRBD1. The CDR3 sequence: CASSLDGQGNQPQHF. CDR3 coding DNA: TGCGCCAGCAGCTTGGACGGACAGGGAAATCAGCCCCAGCATTTT.